Presented here are 6 T cell receptor beta chains from one specimen sequenced in a study of T cells in Graves' hyperthyroidism and ophthalmopathy. The CDR3 regions of TCR beta were amplified from RNA transcripts. RT-PCR in the first round (using the HTBI primer set) targeted the TCR CDR3. A single record per CDR3 protein comes from TCRdb applying MiXCR to the multiplex PCR reads. This table has 500,000 to 650,000 distinct CDR3 sequences, roughly 15% appearing once. The source material was blood. The receptors stem from a woman aged 45-60 years with Graves' ophthalmopathy.

This clonotype was counted between two and nine times. The rearrangement joins TRBV4-3 to TRBJ2-3; D gene unclear. The CDR3 loop spans 15 amino acids. V was cut by 2 bases and J by 5 bases, with 14 bases left in between. Germline CDR1 is LGHNA and CDR2 is YSLEER. The CDR3 DNA follows: TGCGCCAGCAGCCAAAGGTGGTCCGGGCAAGATACGCAGTATTTT. Amino acids: CASSQRWSGQDTQYF.

This clonotype was recorded many times. This chain joins TRBV7-3 and TRBJ2-3; D is unclear. The CDR3 sequence is 14 residues long. Trimming removed 2 bases at V and 6 bases at J, with 12 bases between. Germline V CDR1 and CDR2: SGHTA, FQGTGA. In nucleotides, the CDR3 is TGTGCCAGCAGCTTATCCTGGTCGGCCGATACGCAGTATTTT. Its protein is CASSLSWSADTQYF.

Many counts were recorded for this clonotype. The rearrangement links TRBV27 to TRBJ2-3, with D unclear. The length of the CDR3 is 14 residues. V was cut by 5 bases and J by 1 base, with 10 bases left in between. Germline V CDR1 and CDR2: MNHEY, SMNVEV (reference sequence). The chain's CDR3 is CASSPMMGTDTQYF. DNA for the CDR3: TGTGCCAGCAGTCCTATGATGGGCACAGATACGCAGTATTTT.

There are many counts of this clonotype. The chain joins TRBV28 to TRBJ2-4; weak D call: TRBD2 (5 bases). The CDR3 is 17 amino acids. CDR1 and CDR2 from the germline V gene are MDHEN and SYDVKM. V lost 3 bases to trimming and J lost 1 base, with 16 bases between them. The CDR3 DNA sequence: TGTGCCAGCAGTTTCCCCGGGGTCGGAGTTGCCAAAAACATTCAGTACTTC. It yields the protein CASSFPGVGVAKNIQYF.

This clonotype was detected many times. The V call is TRBV14, the J call TRBJ2-1; D unresolved. The CDR3 contains 12 residues. Per germline, CDR1 SGHDN and CDR2 FVKESK. The V and J ends lost 1 base and 7 bases respectively, with 5 bases between them. CDR3 in DNA: TGTGCCAGCAGCCAAGCCAAGAATGAGCAGTTCTTC. The encoded protein is CASSQAKNEQFF. Looking up the rest from reference TRBV14 and TRBJ2-1 gives the full variable domain: EAGVTQFPSHSVIEKGQTVTLRCDPISGHDNLYWYRRVMGKEIKFLLHFVKESKQDESGMPNNRFLAERTGGTYSTLKVQPAELEDSGVYFCASSQAKNEQFFGPGTRLTVL.

In its sample, this clonotype was seen many times. V usage is TRBV27 and J usage is TRBJ1-5; perhaps TRBD1 as D (5 bases). This CDR3 has 14 residues. The germline CDR1 and CDR2 sequences are MNHEY and SMNVEV (reference sequence). Trimming removed 5 bases at V and 11 bases at J, with 19 bases between. In nucleotides, the CDR3 is TGTGCCAGCAGTCCCGGGCGGGACTACCAGGCCCAGCATTTT. Residues: CASSPGRDYQAQHF.